One and the same sample provided the 3 T cell receptor beta chains below, sequenced in a study of blood T cell repertoires in COVID-19. Sequencing used immunoSEQ multiplex PCR; TCRdb keeps in-frame clones, though not all of them. The sample lists 110,000 to 150,000 clones, approximately 90% seen once, with roughly 4% in the top ten. Input material: peripheral blood. The receptors shown here come from a woman aged 40 to 49 with acute or convalescent COVID-19.

This clone was seen a few times. The V gene is TRBV19, the J gene TRBJ1-5; TRBD1 matches at 7 bases. There are 15 residues in the CDR3. V lost 10 bases, J lost 4 bases, and 13 bases stayed unmatched. Germline lookup yields CDR1 LNHDA and CDR2 SQIVND (reference sequence). CDR3 nucleotides: TGTGCCACTAGGGGGCTGTTCGGGGGTAATCAGCCCCAGCATTTT. Amino acid sequence: CATRGLFGGNQPQHF.

The chain has TRBV29-1 and TRBJ2-2; 9 bases match TRBD2. The length of the CDR3 is 12 residues. Germline CDR1 SQVTM, CDR2 ANQGSEA. Germline trimming cut 6 bases from V and 6 bases from J; bases unmatched to any gene: 2. The CDR3 DNA reads TGCAGCGTCCGCGGGGGGGCCGGGGAGCTGTTTTTT. The encoded protein is CSVRGGAGELFF.

The CDR3 sequence is CASSLLALGGAFF. The CDR3 bases are TGTGCCAGCAGTTTATTGGCTTTGGGGGGAGCTTTCTTT. V and J are TRBV12-3 or TRBV12-4 and TRBJ1-1; maybe TRBD1 (5 bases). CDR3 length: 13 residues. V dropped 2 bases and J dropped 10 bases, with 14 bases sitting between them.